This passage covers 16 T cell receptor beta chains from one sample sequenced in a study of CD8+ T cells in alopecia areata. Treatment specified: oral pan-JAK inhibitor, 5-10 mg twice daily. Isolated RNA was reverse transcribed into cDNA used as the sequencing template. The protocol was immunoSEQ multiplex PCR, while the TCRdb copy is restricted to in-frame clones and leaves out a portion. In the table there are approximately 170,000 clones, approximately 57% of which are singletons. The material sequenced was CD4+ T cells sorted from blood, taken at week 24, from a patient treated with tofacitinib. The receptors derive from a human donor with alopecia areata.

The CDR3, as DNA: TGTGCCTGGAGTCCCATGACAGGAGTCCGGCAGACCCAGTACTTC. Residues: CAWSPMTGVRQTQYF. This sequence joins TRBV30 and TRBJ2-5, with D perhaps matching TRBD1 (6 bases). The CDR3 has 15 amino acids. V was clipped by 2 bases and J by 6 bases, with 19 bases between them. Germline loops: CDR1 GTSNPN, CDR2 SVGIG (reference sequence).

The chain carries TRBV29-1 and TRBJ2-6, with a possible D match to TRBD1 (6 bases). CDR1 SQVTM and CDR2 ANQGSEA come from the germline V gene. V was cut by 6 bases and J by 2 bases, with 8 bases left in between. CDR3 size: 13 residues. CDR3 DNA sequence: TGCAGCGTATGGGGGCCTGGGGCCAACGTCCTGACTTTC. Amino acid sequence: CSVWGPGANVLTF.

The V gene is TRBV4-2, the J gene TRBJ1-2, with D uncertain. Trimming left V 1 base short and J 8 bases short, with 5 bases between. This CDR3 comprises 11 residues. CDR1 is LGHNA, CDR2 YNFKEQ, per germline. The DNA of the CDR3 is TGTGCCAGCAGCCAAGGGAGGGGCTACACCTTC. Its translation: CASSQGRGYTF.

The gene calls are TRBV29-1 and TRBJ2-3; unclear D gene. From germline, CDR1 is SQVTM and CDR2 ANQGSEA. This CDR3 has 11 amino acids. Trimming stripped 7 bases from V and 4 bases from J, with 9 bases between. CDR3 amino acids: CSAQHPDTQYF. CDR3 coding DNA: TGCAGCGCTCAACACCCAGATACGCAGTATTTT.

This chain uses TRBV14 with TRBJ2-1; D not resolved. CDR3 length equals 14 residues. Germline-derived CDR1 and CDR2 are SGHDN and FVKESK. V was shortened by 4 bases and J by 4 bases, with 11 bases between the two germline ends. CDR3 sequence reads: CASSLRAYYNEQFF. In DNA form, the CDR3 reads TGTGCCAGCAGCCTCCGGGCCTATTACAATGAGCAGTTCTTC.

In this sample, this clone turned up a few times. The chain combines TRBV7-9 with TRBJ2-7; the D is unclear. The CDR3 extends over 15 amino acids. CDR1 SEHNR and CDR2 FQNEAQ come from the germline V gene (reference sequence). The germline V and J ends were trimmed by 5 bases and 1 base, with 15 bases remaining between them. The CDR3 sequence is CASSQWGFQSYEQYF. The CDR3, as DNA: TGTGCCAGCAGCCAGTGGGGTTTTCAATCCTACGAGCAGTACTTC.

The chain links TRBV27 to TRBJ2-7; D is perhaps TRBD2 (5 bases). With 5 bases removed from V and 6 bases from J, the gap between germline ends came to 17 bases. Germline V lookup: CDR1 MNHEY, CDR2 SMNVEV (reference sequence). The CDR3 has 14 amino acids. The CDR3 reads CASSPNVPSSEQYF. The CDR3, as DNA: TGTGCCAGCAGTCCAAACGTGCCTAGCTCCGAGCAGTACTTC.

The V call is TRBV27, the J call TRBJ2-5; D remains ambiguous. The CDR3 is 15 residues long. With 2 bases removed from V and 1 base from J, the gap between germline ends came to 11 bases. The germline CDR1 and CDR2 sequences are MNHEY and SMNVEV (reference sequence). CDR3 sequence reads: CASSLIGPGQETQYF. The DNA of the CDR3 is TGTGCCAGCAGTTTAATCGGTCCGGGCCAAGAGACCCAGTACTTC.

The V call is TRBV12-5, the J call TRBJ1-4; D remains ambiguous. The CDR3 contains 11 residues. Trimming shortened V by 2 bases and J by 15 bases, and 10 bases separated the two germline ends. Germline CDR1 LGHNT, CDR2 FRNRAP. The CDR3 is CASGLMGTVFF. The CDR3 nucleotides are TGTGCTAGTGGTTTGATGGGCACGGTGTTTTTT.

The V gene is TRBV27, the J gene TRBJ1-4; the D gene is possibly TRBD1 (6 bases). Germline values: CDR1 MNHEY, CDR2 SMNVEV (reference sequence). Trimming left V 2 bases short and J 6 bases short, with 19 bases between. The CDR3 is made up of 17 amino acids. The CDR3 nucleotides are TGTGCCAGCAGTTTAGGGGGCCCTGCGAGCTCGGATGAAAAACTGTTTTTT. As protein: CASSLGGPASSDEKLFF.

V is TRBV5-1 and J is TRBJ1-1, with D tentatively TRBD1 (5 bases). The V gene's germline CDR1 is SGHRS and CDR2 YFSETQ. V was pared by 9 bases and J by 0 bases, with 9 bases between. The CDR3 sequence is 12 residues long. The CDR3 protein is CATRGVNTEAFF. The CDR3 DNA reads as TGCGCCACCCGGGGGGTGAACACTGAAGCTTTCTTT.

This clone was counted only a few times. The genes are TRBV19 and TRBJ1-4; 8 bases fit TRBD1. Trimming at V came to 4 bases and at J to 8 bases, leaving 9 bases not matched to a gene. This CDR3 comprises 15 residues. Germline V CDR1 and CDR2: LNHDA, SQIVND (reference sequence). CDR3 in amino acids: CASSTGTGPKEKLFF. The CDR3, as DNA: TGTGCCAGTAGTACCGGGACAGGTCCGAAAGAAAAACTGTTTTTT.

CDR3 sequence: CAWSWGGLPYNEQFF. The CDR3 region has the DNA TGTGCCTGGAGTTGGGGGGGACTGCCTTACAATGAGCAGTTCTTC. The V gene is TRBV30, the J gene TRBJ2-1, with TRBD2 matching over 7 bases. Germline loops: CDR1 GTSNPN, CDR2 SVGIG (reference sequence). V lost 2 bases to trimming and J lost 4 bases; unmatched junction nucleotides: 8. The CDR3 runs to 15 residues.

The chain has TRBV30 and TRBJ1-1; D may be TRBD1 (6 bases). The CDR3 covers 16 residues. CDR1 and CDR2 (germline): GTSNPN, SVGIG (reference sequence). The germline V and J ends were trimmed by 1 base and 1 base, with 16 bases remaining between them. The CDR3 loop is CAWSDRQGLGNTEAFF. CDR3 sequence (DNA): TGTGCCTGGAGTGATCGTCAGGGGCTGGGGAACACTGAAGCTTTCTTT.

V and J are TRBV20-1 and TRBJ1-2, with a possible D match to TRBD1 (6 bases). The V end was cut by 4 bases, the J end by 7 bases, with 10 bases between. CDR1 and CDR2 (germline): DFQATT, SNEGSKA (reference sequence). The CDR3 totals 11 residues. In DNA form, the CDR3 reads TGCAGTGCTAATCAGGGGTTTGGCTACACCTTC. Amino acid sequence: CSANQGFGYTF.

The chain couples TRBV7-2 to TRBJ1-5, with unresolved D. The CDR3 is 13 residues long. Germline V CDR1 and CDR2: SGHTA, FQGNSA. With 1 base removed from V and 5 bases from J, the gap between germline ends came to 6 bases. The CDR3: CASSLGRDQPQHF. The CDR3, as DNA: TGTGCCAGCAGCTTAGGGAGGGATCAGCCCCAGCATTTT.